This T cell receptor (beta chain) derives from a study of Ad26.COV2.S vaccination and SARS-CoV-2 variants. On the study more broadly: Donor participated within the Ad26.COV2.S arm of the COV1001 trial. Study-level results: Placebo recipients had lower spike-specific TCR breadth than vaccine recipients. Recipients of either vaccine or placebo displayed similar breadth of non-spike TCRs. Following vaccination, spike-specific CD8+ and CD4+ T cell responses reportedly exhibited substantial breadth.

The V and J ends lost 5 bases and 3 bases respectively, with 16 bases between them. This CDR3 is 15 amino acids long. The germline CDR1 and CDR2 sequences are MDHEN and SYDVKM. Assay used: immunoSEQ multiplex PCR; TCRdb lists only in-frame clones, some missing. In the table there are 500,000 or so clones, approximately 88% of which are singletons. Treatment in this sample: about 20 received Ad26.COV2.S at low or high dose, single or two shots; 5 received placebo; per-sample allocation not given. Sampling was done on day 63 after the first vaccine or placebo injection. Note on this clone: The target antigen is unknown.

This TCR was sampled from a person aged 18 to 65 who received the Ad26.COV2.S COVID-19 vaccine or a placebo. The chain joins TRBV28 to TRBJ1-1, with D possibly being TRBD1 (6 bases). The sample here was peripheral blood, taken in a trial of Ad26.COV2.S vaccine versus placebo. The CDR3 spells CASSLTGWRDTEAFF. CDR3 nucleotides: TGTGCCAGCAGTCTAACAGGGTGGAGGGACACTGAAGCTTTCTTT. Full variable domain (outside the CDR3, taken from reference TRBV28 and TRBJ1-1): DVKVTQSSRYLVKRTGEKVFLECVQDMDHENMFWYRQDPGLGLRLIYFSYDVKMKEKGDIPEGYSVSREKKERFSLILESASTNQTSMYLCASSLTGWRDTEAFFGQGTRLTVV.